This T cell receptor beta chain derives from a study of blood T cell repertoires in COVID-19. Germline assignment: CDR1 SNHLY and CDR2 FYNNEI. The ends lost 6 bases at V and 5 bases at J; junction bases unmatched: 7. The CDR3 totals 15 residues. Study processing details: Researchers report that nucleated cell counts were estimated from reference gene primer amplification. Profiled with immunoSEQ multiplex PCR; TCRdb holds only in-frame clones, not every one. From that table come the V and J calls and clone size; the DNA was used to work out D and trimming. The data show 110,000 to 150,000 clones, with 65% to 90% seen just once and around 8.4% held by the top ten.

The V gene is TRBV2, the J gene TRBJ1-6, with 7 bases matching TRBD1. What was sequenced was peripheral blood. This sequence originates from a human donor in a cohort sampled during active COVID-19. CDR3 in amino acids: CASSRQGTDNSPLHF. CDR3 DNA sequence: TGTGCCAGCAGCCGACAGGGCACCGATAATTCACCCCTCCACTTT. Full variable domain (outside the CDR3, taken from reference TRBV2 and TRBJ1-6): EPEVTQTPSHQVTQMGQEVILRCVPISNHLYFYWYRQILGQKVEFLVSFYNNEISEKSEIFDDQFSVERPDGSNFTLKIRSTKLEDSAMYFCASSRQGTDNSPLHFGNGTRLTVT.